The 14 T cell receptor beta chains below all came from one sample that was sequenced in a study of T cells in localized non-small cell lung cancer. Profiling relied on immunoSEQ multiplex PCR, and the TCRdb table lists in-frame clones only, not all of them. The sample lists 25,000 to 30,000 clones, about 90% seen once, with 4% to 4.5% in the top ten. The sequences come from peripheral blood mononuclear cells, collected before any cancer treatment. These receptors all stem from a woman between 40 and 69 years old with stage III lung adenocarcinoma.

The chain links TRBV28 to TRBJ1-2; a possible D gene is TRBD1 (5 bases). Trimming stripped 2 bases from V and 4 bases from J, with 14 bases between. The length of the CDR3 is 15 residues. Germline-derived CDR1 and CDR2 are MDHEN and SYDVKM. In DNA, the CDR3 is TGTGCCAGCAGTTTAATCCTGACAGACCTCTATGGCTACACCTTC. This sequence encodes CASSLILTDLYGYTF.

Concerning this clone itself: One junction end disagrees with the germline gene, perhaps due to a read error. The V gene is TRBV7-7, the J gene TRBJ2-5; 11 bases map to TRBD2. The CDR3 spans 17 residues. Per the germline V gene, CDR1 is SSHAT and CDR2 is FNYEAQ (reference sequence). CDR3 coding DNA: TGTGCTAGCAGCTTAGGAACTAGCGGGGGCCTTCGGGAGACCCAGTACTTC. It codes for CASSLGTSGGLRETQYF.

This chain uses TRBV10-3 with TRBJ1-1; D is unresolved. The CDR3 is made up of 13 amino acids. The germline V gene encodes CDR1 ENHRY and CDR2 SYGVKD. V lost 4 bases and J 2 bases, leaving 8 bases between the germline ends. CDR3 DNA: TGTGCCATCAGTGGGGGAGGCAACACTGAAGCTTTCTTT. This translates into CAISGGGNTEAFF.

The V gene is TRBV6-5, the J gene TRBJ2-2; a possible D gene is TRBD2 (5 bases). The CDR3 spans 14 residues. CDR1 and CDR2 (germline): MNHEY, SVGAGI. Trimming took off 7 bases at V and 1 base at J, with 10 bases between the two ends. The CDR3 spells CASKVGVNTGELFF. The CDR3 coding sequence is TGTGCCAGCAAGGTCGGGGTGAACACCGGGGAGCTGTTTTTT.

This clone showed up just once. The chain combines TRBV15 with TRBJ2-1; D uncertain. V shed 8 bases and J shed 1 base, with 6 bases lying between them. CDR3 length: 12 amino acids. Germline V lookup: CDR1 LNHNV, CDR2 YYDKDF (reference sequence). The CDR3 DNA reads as TGTGCCACCGGGTCTTCCTACAATGAGCAGTTCTTC. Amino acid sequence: CATGSSYNEQFF.

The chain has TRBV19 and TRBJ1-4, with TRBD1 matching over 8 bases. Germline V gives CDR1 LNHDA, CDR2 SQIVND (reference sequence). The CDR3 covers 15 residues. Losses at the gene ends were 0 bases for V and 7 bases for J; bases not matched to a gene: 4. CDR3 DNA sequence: TGTGCCAGTAGTATAGACACAGGGGGAGGTGAAAAACTGTTTTTT. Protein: CASSIDTGGGEKLFF.

CDR3 nucleotide sequence: TGTGCCAGCAGCCCTAACACAGGGGACGGCCAGCCCCAGCATTTT. Amino acid sequence: CASSPNTGDGQPQHF. This chain connects TRBV7-9 to TRBJ1-5; 7 bases are a match to TRBD1. V shed 5 bases, J shed 7 bases, and the junction held 11 bases outside the gene matches. Looked up from germline, CDR1 is SEHNR and CDR2 is FQNEAQ (reference sequence). The CDR3 runs 15 residues.

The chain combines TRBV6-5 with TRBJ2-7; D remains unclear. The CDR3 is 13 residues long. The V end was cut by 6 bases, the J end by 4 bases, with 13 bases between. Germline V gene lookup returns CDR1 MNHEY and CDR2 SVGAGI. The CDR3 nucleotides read TGTGCCAGCAGCCGTCGCCCGCGGTACGAGCAGTACTTC. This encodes CASSRRPRYEQYF.

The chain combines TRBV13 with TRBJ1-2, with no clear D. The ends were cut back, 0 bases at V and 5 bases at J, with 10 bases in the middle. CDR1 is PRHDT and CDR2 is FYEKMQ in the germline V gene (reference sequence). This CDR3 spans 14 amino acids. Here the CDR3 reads CASSLGGRRYGYTF. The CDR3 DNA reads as TGTGCCAGCAGCTTAGGTGGCAGGAGGTATGGCTACACCTTC.

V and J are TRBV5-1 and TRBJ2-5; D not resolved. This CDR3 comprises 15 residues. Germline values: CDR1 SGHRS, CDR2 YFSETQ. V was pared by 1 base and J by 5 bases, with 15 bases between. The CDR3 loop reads CASSLSSGPQETQYF. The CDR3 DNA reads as TGCGCCAGCAGCTTGAGTTCCGGGCCCCAGGAGACCCAGTACTTC.

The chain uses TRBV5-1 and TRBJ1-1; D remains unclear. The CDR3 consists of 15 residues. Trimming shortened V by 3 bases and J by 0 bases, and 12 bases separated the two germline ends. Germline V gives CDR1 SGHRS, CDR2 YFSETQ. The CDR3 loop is CASSSVAYLNTEAFF. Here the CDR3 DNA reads TGCGCCAGCAGCTCAGTTGCATACCTGAACACTGAAGCTTTCTTT.

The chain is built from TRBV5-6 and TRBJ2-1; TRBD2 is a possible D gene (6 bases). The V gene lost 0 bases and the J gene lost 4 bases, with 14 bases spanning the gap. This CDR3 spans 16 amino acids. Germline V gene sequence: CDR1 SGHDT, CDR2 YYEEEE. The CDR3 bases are TGTGCCAGCAGCTTGGTCGGAGCGGGTCGATACAATGAGCAGTTCTTC. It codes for CASSLVGAGRYNEQFF.

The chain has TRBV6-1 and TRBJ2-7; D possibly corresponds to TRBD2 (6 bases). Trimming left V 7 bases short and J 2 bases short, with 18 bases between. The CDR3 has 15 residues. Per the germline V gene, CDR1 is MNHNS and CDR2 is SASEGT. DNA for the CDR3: TGTGCCAGCACCAACCGGGGCGGGAACGCCTACGAGCAGTACTTC. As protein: CASTNRGGNAYEQYF.

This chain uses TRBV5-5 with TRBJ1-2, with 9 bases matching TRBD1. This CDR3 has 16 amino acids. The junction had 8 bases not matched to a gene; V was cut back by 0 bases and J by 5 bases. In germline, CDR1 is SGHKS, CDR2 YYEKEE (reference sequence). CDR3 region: CASSLAGTGIYYGYTF. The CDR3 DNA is TGTGCCAGCAGCTTGGCAGGGACAGGGATCTATTATGGCTACACCTTC.